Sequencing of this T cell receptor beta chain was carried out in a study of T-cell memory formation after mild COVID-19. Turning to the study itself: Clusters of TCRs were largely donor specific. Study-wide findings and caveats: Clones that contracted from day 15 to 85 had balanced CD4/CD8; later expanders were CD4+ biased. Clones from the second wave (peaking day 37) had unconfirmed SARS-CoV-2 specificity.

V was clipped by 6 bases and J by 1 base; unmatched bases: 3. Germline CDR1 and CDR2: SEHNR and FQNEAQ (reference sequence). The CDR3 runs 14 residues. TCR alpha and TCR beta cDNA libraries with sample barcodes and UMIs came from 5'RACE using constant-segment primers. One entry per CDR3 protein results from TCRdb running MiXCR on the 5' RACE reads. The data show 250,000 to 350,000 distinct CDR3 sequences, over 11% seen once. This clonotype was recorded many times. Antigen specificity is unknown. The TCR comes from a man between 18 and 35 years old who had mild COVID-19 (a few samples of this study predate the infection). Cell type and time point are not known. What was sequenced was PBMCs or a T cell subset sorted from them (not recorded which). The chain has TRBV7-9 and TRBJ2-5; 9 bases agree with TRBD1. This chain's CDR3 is CASSSQGAQETQYF. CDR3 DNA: TGTGCCAGCAGTTCACAGGGGGCCCAAGAGACCCAGTACTTC.